A single sample gave rise to the 24 T cell receptor beta chains below, sequenced in a study of identical twins. Via MiXCR, TCRdb re-called the 5' RACE reads, giving one row per CDR3 protein. The sample lists roughly 350,000 distinct CDR3 sequences, roughly 10% occurring once. Sequencing was done on a sample of naive T cells sorted from blood. Receptors originate from a woman aged 45-59 years in good health.

The chain combines TRBV12-3 or TRBV12-4 with TRBJ1-2, with TRBD1 matching 8 bases. The CDR3 is 14 residues long. J gave up 6 bases and V 6 bases, and 9 bases lay outside the gene matches. The CDR3 here is CASSLRRQGNGYTF. CDR3 nucleotide sequence: TGTGCCAGCAGCCTAAGACGACAGGGGAATGGCTACACCTTC.

For the CDR3, the DNA is TGTGCCTGGATTGCTTATAGGGTTGAAGCTTTCTTT. Protein: CAWIAYRVEAFF. The chain carries TRBV30 and TRBJ1-1; D is uncertain. This CDR3 region has 12 residues. V gave up 4 bases and J gave up 7 bases, with 13 bases separating them. Germline-derived CDR1 and CDR2 are GTSNPN and SVGIG (reference sequence).

This chain connects TRBV25-1 to TRBJ1-2; unclear D gene. Germline V gene lookup returns CDR1 MGHDK and CDR2 SYGVNS. V was shortened by 3 bases and J by 8 bases, with 13 bases between the two germline ends. The CDR3 sequence is 13 residues long. Here the CDR3 DNA reads TGTGCCAGCAGTGATTCGGGAGGGCCCGGCTACACCTTC. Translation: CASSDSGGPGYTF.

This clonotype was detected a few times. V usage is TRBV30 and J usage is TRBJ2-3; tentatively, D is TRBD1 (5 bases). CDR1 is GTSNPN and CDR2 is SVGIG in the germline V gene (reference sequence). This CDR3 comprises 14 residues. Deletions cut 3 bases from V and 2 bases from J, with 12 bases between. In DNA, the CDR3 is TGTGCCTGGAGAAGGGGCTACTACACAGATACGCAGTATTTT. It codes for CAWRRGYYTDTQYF.

This clonotype was counted a few times. The chain is built from TRBV7-2 and TRBJ1-5; 11 nucleotides line up with TRBD1. The germline V gene has CDR1 SGHTA and CDR2 FQGNSA. The V and J ends lost 7 bases and 6 bases, in that order; junction bases with no gene match: 8. The CDR3 is made up of 15 amino acids. The CDR3 sequence: CASTRTGGMGQPQHF. CDR3 coding DNA: TGTGCCAGCACCCGGACAGGGGGCATGGGTCAGCCCCAGCATTTT. Together with reference TRBV7-2 and TRBJ1-5, the CDR3 gives the full variable domain: GAGVSQSPSNKVTEKGKDVELRCDPISGHTALYWYRQSLGQGLEFLIYFQGNSAPDKSGLPSDRFSAERTGGSVSTLTIQRTQQEDSAVYLCASTRTGGMGQPQHFGDGTRLSIL.

The chain's CDR3 is CASSFAGAPITDTQYF. The CDR3 DNA sequence: TGCGCCAGCAGTTTCGCAGGAGCCCCTATCACAGATACGCAGTATTTT. The V call is TRBV23-1, the J call TRBJ2-3; D not certain. TRBV23-1 is treated as an ORF (open reading frame) with a function not yet certain. V shed 5 bases and J shed 2 bases, with 17 bases lying between them. This CDR3 contains 16 residues.

There are a few counts of this clonotype. This chain connects TRBV20-1 to TRBJ2-6; D is ambiguous. V dropped 3 bases and J dropped 0 bases, with 6 bases sitting between them. The CDR3 covers 14 residues. Germline loops: CDR1 DFQATT, CDR2 SNEGSKA (reference sequence). The CDR3 nucleotides are TGCAGTGCTAGGGCTATCTCTGGGGCCAACGTCCTGACTTTC. This sequence encodes CSARAISGANVLTF.

The table lists this clonotype with a few counts. The rearrangement links TRBV27 to TRBJ2-1; the match to TRBD1 covers 9 bases. The CDR3 sequence is 16 residues long. Germline CDR1 reads MNHEY; CDR2 reads SMNVEV (reference sequence). Trimming removed 5 bases from V and 7 bases from J; junction bases left unmatched: 12. The CDR3 DNA is TGTGCCAGCAGTCCCGCGGGGACAGGGTTGGGAAATGAGCAGTTCTTC. Amino acids: CASSPAGTGLGNEQFF.

The CDR3 loop is CASSYQLAGGSETQYF. Written as DNA, the CDR3 is TGTGCCAGCAGTTACCAGTTAGCGGGAGGGTCAGAGACCCAGTACTTC. The chain recombines TRBV6-6 with TRBJ2-5; 11 bases match TRBD2. There are 16 residues in the CDR3. After removal of 2 bases from V and 4 bases from J, the junction contained 6 bases not matched to a gene. Germline V gene sequence: CDR1 MNHNY, CDR2 SVGAGI (reference sequence).

This clonotype was seen a few times. The rearrangement links TRBV6-1 to TRBJ2-1; possibly TRBD1 or TRBD2 for D (5 bases each). Deletions cut 5 bases from V and 0 bases from J, with 14 bases between. The length of the CDR3 is 16 residues. Germline values: CDR1 MNHNS, CDR2 SASEGT. The CDR3 coding sequence is TGTGCCAGCAGTTTCCGCCGGGACCTCTCCTACAATGAGCAGTTCTTC. It is translated as CASSFRRDLSYNEQFF.

This clonotype was seen more than once but under ten times. Here the CDR3 reads CASSQGPIYTGELFF. DNA for the CDR3: TGTGCCAGCAGCCAAGGGCCAATCTACACCGGGGAGCTGTTTTTT. This chain joins TRBV3-1 and TRBJ2-2; D is ambiguous. V lost 1 base to trimming and J lost 3 bases, with 9 bases between them. This CDR3 spans 15 amino acids. Looked up from germline, CDR1 is LGHDT and CDR2 is YNNKEL (reference sequence).

This chain uses TRBV27 with TRBJ2-3, with TRBD2 identical over 10 bases. Germline lookup yields CDR1 MNHEY and CDR2 SMNVEV (reference sequence). CDR3 length equals 16 residues. V dropped 6 bases and J dropped 2; count of bases not matched to a gene: 8. The CDR3 is CASSHGLAEHTDTQYF. The CDR3 coding sequence is TGTGCCAGCAGCCATGGACTAGCGGAGCACACAGATACGCAGTATTTT.

This clonotype was observed at least ten times. The rearrangement uses TRBV3-1 and TRBJ2-5; D call uncertain. The CDR3 contains 10 residues. V gave up 0 bases and J gave up 7 bases, with 0 bases separating them. Looked up from germline, CDR1 is LGHDT and CDR2 is YNNKEL (reference sequence). The CDR3 bases are TGTGCCAGCAGCCAAGAGACCCAGTACTTC. Residues: CASSQETQYF.

The chain couples TRBV2 to TRBJ2-1; 16 bases are a match to TRBD2. V shed 3 bases and J 5 bases; nucleotides not matched to a gene: 4. Germline loops: CDR1 SNHLY, CDR2 FYNNEI. This CDR3 is built from 17 residues. CDR3 residues: CASSEGLAGGPDNEQFF. CDR3 DNA sequence: TGTGCCAGCAGTGAGGGACTAGCGGGAGGGCCGGACAATGAGCAGTTCTTC.

This chain uses TRBV5-1 with TRBJ2-3; 8 bases map to TRBD2. V was clipped by 3 bases and J by 2 bases; unmatched bases: 11. The CDR3 has 17 amino acids. The germline V gene has CDR1 SGHRS and CDR2 YFSETQ. Written as DNA, the CDR3 is TGCGCCAGCAGCTCCTACTTAGCGGGAACGATCACAGATACGCAGTATTTT. Its translation: CASSSYLAGTITDTQYF.

In its sample, this clonotype was seen many times. V gene TRBV20-1 combines with J gene TRBJ2-3, with D maybe TRBD2 (6 bases). CDR1 DFQATT and CDR2 SNEGSKA come from the germline V gene (reference sequence). This CDR3 spans 15 amino acids. Trimming shortened V by 3 bases and J by 0 bases, and 13 bases separated the two germline ends. CDR3 coding DNA: TGCAGTGCTAGTTCCCTAGCGTCTAGCACAGATACGCAGTATTTT. Protein sequence: CSASSLASSTDTQYF.

The genes are TRBV6-6 and TRBJ2-2; a possible D gene is TRBD2 (5 bases). CDR1 is MNHNY and CDR2 is SVGAGI in the germline V gene (reference sequence). The CDR3 contains 14 residues. V was shortened by 7 bases and J by 4 bases, with 13 bases between the two germline ends. The CDR3 sequence is CASIAGLITGELFF. Here the CDR3 DNA reads TGTGCCAGCATCGCAGGACTCATCACCGGGGAGCTGTTTTTT.

In its sample, this clonotype was seen a few times. The rearrangement links TRBV12-3 or TRBV12-4 to TRBJ2-1, with 7 bases aligning to TRBD2. CDR3 length: 15 residues. After removal of 6 bases from V and 7 bases from J, the junction contained 12 bases not matched to a gene. The CDR3: CASRPGTAGGNEQFF. CDR3 in DNA: TGTGCCAGCAGGCCCGGGACCGCCGGGGGGAATGAGCAGTTCTTC.

This clonotype was recorded a few times. The rearrangement joins TRBV3-1 to TRBJ1-3; D remains ambiguous. Germline CDR1 reads LGHDT; CDR2 reads YNNKEL (reference sequence). Trimming removed 4 bases from V and 0 bases from J, with 7 bases in between. The CDR3 spans 14 residues. The CDR3 sequence is CASSPRHSGNTIYF. CDR3 DNA sequence: TGTGCCAGCAGCCCGAGGCACTCTGGAAACACCATATATTTT.

This clonotype was counted between two and nine times. This rearrangement joins TRBV7-2 to TRBJ2-7; 7 bases are a match to TRBD1. Looked up from germline, CDR1 is SGHTA and CDR2 is FQGNSA. The CDR3 contains 15 residues. The V gene end was trimmed by 5 bases and the J gene end by 3 bases; junction bases not matched to a gene: 10. CDR3 DNA sequence: TGTGCCAGCAGCCCCGACAGGGTCGGAAACTACGAGCAGTACTTC. The encoded protein is CASSPDRVGNYEQYF.

The chain is built from TRBV19 and TRBJ2-1, with D hard to call. Trimming removed 3 bases at V and 6 bases at J, with 18 bases between. CDR1 LNHDA and CDR2 SQIVND come from the germline V gene (reference sequence). The CDR3 is 16 residues long. The CDR3 here is CASSIERRPLGNEQFF. CDR3 bases: TGTGCCAGTAGTATCGAGCGCCGGCCGCTAGGCAATGAGCAGTTCTTC.

The chain couples TRBV7-9 to TRBJ2-1; D not certain. The V end was cut by 5 bases, the J end by 0 bases, with 8 bases between. From germline, CDR1 is SEHNR and CDR2 FQNEAQ (reference sequence). CDR3 length equals 14 residues. This CDR3 reads CASSNPSSYNEQFF. The CDR3 nucleotides are TGTGCCAGCAGCAATCCAAGCTCCTACAATGAGCAGTTCTTC.

V is TRBV27 and J is TRBJ2-3; D may be TRBD1 or TRBD2 (5 bases each). Trimming stripped 4 bases from V and 6 bases from J, with 14 bases between. The CDR3 totals 14 residues. The germline V gene has CDR1 MNHEY and CDR2 SMNVEV (reference sequence). CDR3 residues: CASSSSGWGDTQYF. CDR3 in DNA: TGTGCCAGCAGTTCGAGCGGATGGGGGGATACGCAGTATTTT.

The genes are TRBV5-1 and TRBJ1-5; 7 bases agree with TRBD1. The CDR3 contains 15 residues. In germline, CDR1 is SGHRS, CDR2 YFSETQ. V was clipped by 4 bases and J by 5 bases; unmatched bases: 9. The CDR3 spells CASSPQGRSDQPQHF. CDR3 DNA sequence: TGCGCCAGCAGCCCACAGGGGAGGAGCGATCAGCCCCAGCATTTT.